This record concerns one T cell receptor beta chain sequence. Its antigen is as yet unknown. Time point reported: week 35, safety follow-up. Doses comprised 300 ug of mutant IDH1 20-mer peptide each, plus topical imiquimod. The sample comes from a study of a mutant IDH1 vaccine in newly diagnosed glioma. Data came from immunoSEQ multiplex PCR; TCRdb stores just in-frame clones and leaves some out. The table shows 44,000 or so clones, with under 90% occurring only once. Sequencing was performed on PBMCs, taken from a glioma patient whose treatment included an IDH1 peptide vaccine. This TCR derives from a woman aged 40 to 50 with glioma. Some clones in this sample may be carry-over from other donors' samples.

The CDR3 reads CASSLGRWQYEQYF. Written as DNA, the CDR3 is TGTGCCAGCAGCTTAGGGAGGTGGCAGTACGAGCAGTACTTC. This chain uses TRBV7-2 with TRBJ2-7, with a possible D match to TRBD2 (5 bases). The V end was cut by 1 base, the J end by 4 bases, with 11 bases between. The CDR3 has 14 amino acids. CDR1 and CDR2 (germline): SGHTA, FQGNSA.